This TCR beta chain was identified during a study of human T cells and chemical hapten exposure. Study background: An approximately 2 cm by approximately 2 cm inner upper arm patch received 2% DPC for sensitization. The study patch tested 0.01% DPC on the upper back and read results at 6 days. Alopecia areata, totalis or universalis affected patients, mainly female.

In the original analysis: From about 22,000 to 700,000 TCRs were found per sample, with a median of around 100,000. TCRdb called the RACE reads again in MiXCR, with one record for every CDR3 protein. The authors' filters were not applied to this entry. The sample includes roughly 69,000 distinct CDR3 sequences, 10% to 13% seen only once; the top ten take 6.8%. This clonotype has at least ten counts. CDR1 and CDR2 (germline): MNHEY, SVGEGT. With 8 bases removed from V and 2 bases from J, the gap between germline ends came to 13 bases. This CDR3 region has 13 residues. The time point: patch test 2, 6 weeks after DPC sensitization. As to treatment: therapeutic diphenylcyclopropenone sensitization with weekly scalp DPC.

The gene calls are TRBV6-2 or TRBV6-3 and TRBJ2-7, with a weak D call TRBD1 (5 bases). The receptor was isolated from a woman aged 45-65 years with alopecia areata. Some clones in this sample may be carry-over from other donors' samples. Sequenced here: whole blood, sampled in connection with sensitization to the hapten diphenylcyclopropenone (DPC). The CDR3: CASHSPGTYEQYF. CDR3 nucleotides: TGTGCCAGCCATTCCCCAGGGACCTACGAGCAGTACTTC.